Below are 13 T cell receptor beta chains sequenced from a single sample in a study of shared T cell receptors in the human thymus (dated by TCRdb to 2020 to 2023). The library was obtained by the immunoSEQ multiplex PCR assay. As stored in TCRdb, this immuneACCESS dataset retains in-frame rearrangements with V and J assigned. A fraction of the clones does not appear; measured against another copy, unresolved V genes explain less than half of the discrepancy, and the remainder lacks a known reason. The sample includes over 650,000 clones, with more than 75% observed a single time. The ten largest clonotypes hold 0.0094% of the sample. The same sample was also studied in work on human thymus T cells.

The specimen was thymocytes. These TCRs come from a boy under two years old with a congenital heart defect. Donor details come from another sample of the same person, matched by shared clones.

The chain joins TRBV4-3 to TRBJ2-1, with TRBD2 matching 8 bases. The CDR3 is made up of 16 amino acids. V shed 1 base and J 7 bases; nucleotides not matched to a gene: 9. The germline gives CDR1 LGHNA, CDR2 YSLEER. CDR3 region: CASSQGTGLARNEQFF. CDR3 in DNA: TGCGCCAGCAGCCAAGGAACAGGACTAGCTCGTAATGAGCAGTTCTTC.

The chain's CDR3 is CASSLYRGPTEETQYF. The CDR3 nucleotides read TGTGCCAGCAGCTTATATCGAGGCCCAACCGAGGAGACCCAGTACTTC. V gene TRBV7-6 combines with J gene TRBJ2-5; D unclear. Per germline, CDR1 SGHVS and CDR2 FNYEAQ. This CDR3 spans 16 amino acids. V was clipped by 2 bases and J by 5 bases, with 18 bases between them.

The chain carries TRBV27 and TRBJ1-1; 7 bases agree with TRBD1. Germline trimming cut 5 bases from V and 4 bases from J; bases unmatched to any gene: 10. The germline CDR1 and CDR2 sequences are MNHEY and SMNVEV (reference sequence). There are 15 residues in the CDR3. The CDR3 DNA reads TGTGCCAGCAGTCCCGGGACAGTTGGGGGCACTGAAGCTTTCTTT. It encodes CASSPGTVGGTEAFF.

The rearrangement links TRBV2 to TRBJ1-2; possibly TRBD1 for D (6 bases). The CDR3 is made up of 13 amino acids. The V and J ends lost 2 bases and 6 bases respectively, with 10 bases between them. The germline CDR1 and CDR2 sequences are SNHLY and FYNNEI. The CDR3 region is CASSEQGLDGYTF. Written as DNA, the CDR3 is TGTGCCAGCAGTGAACAGGGGTTGGATGGCTACACCTTC.

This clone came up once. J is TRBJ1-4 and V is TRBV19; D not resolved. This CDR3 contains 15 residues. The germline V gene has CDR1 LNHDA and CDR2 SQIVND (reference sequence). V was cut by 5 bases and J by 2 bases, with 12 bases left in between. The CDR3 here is CASSPLRGTNEKLFF. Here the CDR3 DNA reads TGTGCCAGTAGTCCCCTCCGAGGGACTAATGAAAAACTGTTTTTT. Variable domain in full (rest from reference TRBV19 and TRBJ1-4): DGGITQSPKYLFRKEGQNVTLSCEQNLNHDAMYWYRQDPGQGLRLIYYSQIVNDFQKGDIAEGYSVSREKKESFPLTVTSAQKNPTAFYLCASSPLRGTNEKLFFGSGTQLSVL.

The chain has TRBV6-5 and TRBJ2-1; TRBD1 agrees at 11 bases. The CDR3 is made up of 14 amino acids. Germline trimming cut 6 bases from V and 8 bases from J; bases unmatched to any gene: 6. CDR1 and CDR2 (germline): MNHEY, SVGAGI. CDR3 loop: CASSLPGQGDEQFF. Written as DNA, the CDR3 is TGTGCCAGCAGCCTCCCGGGACAGGGGGATGAGCAGTTCTTC.

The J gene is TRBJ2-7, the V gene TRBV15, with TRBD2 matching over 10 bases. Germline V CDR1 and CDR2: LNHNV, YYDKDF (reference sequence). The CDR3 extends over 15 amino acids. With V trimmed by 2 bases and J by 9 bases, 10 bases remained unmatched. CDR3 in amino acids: CATSRPPSGSTRQYF. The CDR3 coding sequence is TGTGCCACCAGCAGACCCCCTAGCGGGAGTACGAGGCAGTACTTC.

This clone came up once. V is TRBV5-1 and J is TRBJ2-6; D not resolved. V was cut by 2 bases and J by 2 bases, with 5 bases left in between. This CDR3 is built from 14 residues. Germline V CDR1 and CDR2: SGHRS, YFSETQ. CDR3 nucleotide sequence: TGCGCCAGCAGCTTATTAACTGGGGCCAACGTCCTGACTTTC. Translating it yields CASSLLTGANVLTF. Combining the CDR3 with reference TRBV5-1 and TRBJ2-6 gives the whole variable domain KAGVTQTPRYLIKTRGQQVTLSCSPISGHRSVSWYQQTPGQGLQFLFEYFSETQRNKGNFPGRFSGRQFSNSRSEMNVSTLELGDSALYLCASSLLTGANVLTFGAGSRLTVL.

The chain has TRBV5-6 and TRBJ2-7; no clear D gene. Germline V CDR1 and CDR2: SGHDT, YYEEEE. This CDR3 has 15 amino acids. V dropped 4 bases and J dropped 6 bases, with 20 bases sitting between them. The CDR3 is CASSSPLTARLEQYF. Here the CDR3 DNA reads TGTGCCAGCAGCAGTCCTTTAACAGCCCGTCTCGAGCAGTACTTC.

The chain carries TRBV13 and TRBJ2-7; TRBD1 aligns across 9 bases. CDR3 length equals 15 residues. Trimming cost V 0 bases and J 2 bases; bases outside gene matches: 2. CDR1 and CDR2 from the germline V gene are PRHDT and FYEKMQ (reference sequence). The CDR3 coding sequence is TGTGCCAGCAGCTTAGGGGACAGGGGTGCCTACGAGCAGTACTTC. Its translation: CASSLGDRGAYEQYF.

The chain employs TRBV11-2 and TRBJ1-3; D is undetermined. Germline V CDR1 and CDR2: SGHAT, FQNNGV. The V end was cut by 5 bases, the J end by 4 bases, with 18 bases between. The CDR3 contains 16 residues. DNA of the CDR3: TGTGCCAGCAGCCCACGGAGGGCGGAACACGGAAACACCATATATTTT. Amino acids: CASSPRRAEHGNTIYF.

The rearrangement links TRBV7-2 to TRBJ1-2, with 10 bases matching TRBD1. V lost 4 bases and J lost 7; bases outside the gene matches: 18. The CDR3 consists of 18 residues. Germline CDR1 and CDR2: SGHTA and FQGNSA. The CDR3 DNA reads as TGTGCCAGCAGCTACACCATTGGGACAGGGGAATGGGCGAGTGGCTACACCTTC. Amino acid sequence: CASSYTIGTGEWASGYTF.

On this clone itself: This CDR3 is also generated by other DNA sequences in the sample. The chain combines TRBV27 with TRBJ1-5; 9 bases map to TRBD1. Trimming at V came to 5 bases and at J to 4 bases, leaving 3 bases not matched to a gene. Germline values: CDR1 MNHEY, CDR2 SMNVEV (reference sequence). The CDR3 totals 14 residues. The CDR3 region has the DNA TGTGCCAGCAGTCCGGACAGGGGTAATCAGCCCCAGCATTTT. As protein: CASSPDRGNQPQHF.